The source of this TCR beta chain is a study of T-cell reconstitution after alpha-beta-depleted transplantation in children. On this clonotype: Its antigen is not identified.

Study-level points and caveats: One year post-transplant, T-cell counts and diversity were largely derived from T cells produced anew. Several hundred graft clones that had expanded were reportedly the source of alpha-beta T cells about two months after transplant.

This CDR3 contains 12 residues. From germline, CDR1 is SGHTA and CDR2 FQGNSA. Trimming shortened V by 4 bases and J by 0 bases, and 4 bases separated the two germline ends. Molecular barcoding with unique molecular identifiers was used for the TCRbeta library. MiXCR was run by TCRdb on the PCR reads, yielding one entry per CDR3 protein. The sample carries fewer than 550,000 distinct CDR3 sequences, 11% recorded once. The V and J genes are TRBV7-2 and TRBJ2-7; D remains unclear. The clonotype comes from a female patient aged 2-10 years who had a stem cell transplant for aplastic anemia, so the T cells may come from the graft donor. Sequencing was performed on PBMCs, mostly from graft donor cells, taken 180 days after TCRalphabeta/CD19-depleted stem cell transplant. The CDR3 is CASSSFSYEQYF. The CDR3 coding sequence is TGTGCCAGCAGCTCCTTCTCCTACGAGCAGTACTTC.